The T cell receptor beta chain described here comes from a study of shared clonotypes between healthy human individuals. Background on the study: Per donor, three plates held CD4 naive cells, three held CD4 memory, two held CD8 naive and one held CD8 memory. Study-level points and caveats: Estimated clonotype richness was generally higher in naive than memory subsets.

It was across several immunoSEQ plates that each subset's genomic DNA was evenly split. Method: immunoSEQ multiplex PCR; TCRdb's copy keeps in-frame clones and lacks some. This table has about 2.1 million clones, roughly 91% appearing once. Naivety among CD8 cells was defined by CD45RO negativity and positive CCR7 selection, thereby excluding terminally differentiated effector memory CD45RA+ cells. This clone was seen a single time. What it binds is not known. The CDR3 is made up of 14 amino acids. The junction had 2 bases not matched to a gene; V was cut back by 6 bases and J by 4 bases. Germline lookup yields CDR1 SGHTA and CDR2 FQGNSA.

The chain is built from TRBV7-2 and TRBJ2-2, with TRBD1 matching over 10 bases. Specimen: naive CD8+ T cells from PBMCs. The sequence was collected from a man aged 18 to 30 in good health. Some clones in this sample may be carry-over from other donors' samples. DNA for the CDR3: TGTGCCAGCAGGACAGGGGGCAGCACCGGGGAGCTGTTTTTT. This encodes CASRTGGSTGELFF. The whole variable domain, remainder taken from reference TRBV7-2 and TRBJ2-2, is GAGVSQSPSNKVTEKGKDVELRCDPISGHTALYWYRQSLGQGLEFLIYFQGNSAPDKSGLPSDRFSAERTGGSVSTLTIQRTQQEDSAVYLCASRTGGSTGELFFGEGSRLTVL.